This TCR beta chain stems from a study of T cell clones after liver transplantation. Sequenced by immunoSEQ multiplex PCR; TCRdb stores in-frame clones only, minus some. The sample holds some 110,000 clones, more than 75% seen once. Thawed unstimulated PBMCs were FACS-sorted by CD3, CD4 and CD8 into two populations. In its sample, this clone was seen once. Trimming removed 6 bases at V and 4 bases at J, with 6 bases between. Germline values: CDR1 WSHSY, CDR2 SAAADI. The CDR3 length is 11 residues. The chain couples TRBV10-2 to TRBJ2-5; D is ambiguous. The material was CD4+ T cells from blood, obtained before liver transplant. The sequence came from a human donor who received a liver transplant. The CDR3, as DNA: TGCGCCAGCAGGGACCGAGAGACCCAGTACTTC. Its protein is CASRDRETQYF.